The 20 T cell receptor beta chains given below trace back to one sample, sequenced in a study of shared clonotypes between healthy human individuals. Clones were read by immunoSEQ multiplex PCR, and TCRdb kept only the in-frame ones, dropping some. The profile covers a few million clones, with about nine tenths appearing a single time and 0.3% to 0.45% taken by the ten largest. Material: naive CD4+ T cells from PBMCs. Subset meaning: CD45RA+ positively selected. The receptors shown here come from a man between 18 and 29 years old in good health. Some clones in this sample may be carry-over from other donors' samples.

The chain has TRBV29-1 and TRBJ1-5, with 8 bases lining up with TRBD1. V lost 4 bases and J lost 4; bases outside the gene matches: 6. The CDR3 is 14 amino acids. Germline CDR1 reads SQVTM; CDR2 reads ANQGSEA. CDR3 residues: CSVAGTGANQPQHF. CDR3 coding DNA: TGCAGCGTTGCCGGGACAGGTGCTAATCAGCCCCAGCATTTT.

As for this clone: Distinct nucleotide sequences in the sample also encode this CDR3. This chain uses TRBV5-4 with TRBJ2-1, with D hard to call. Trimming shortened V by 1 base and J by 0 bases, and 5 bases separated the two germline ends. The CDR3 is 14 amino acids. Germline V gives CDR1 SGHNT, CDR2 YYREEE (reference sequence). The DNA for the CDR3 is TGTGCCAGCAGCTTGCCCGGCTCCTACAATGAGCAGTTCTTC. Its protein is CASSLPGSYNEQFF.

The chain links TRBV19 to TRBJ2-4; D remains unclear. The length of the CDR3 is 13 residues. V was shortened by 2 bases and J by 5 bases, with 7 bases between the two germline ends. Germline-derived CDR1 and CDR2 are LNHDA and SQIVND (reference sequence). For the CDR3, the DNA is TGTGCCAGTAGTATACGGCTCCAAAACATTCAGTACTTC. Its protein product is CASSIRLQNIQYF.

The V and J genes are TRBV19 and TRBJ2-7, with TRBD1 identical over 7 bases. J was trimmed by 2 bases and V by 4 bases; bases with no gene match: 8. CDR3 size: 15 residues. Germline assignment: CDR1 LNHDA and CDR2 SQIVND (reference sequence). The CDR3 region is CASSTRTGTTYEQYF. The CDR3 region has the DNA TGTGCCAGTAGTACCCGGACAGGAACGACCTACGAGCAGTACTTC.

The chain employs TRBV4-1 and TRBJ2-7, with TRBD2 matching 13 bases. The CDR3 totals 15 residues. Losses at the gene ends were 4 bases for V and 5 bases for J; bases not matched to a gene: 5. Germline CDR1 is MGHRA and CDR2 is YSYEKL. In DNA, the CDR3 is TGCGCCAGCAGCCCGACTAGCGGGAGGCTGAACGAGCAGTACTTC. Its protein is CASSPTSGRLNEQYF.

V usage is TRBV7-8 and J usage is TRBJ2-4, with a tentative D call TRBD1 (6 bases). The V gene's germline CDR1 is SGHVS and CDR2 FQNEAQ. Trimming removed 2 bases at V and 7 bases at J, with 9 bases between. The CDR3 is 13 residues long. For the CDR3, the DNA is TGTGCCAGCAGCTTAAACAGGGAGAACATTCAGTACTTC. It encodes CASSLNRENIQYF.

This clone was detected only once. J is TRBJ2-7 and V is TRBV6-5, with 10 bases that match TRBD2. This CDR3 has 15 amino acids. Germline CDR1 is MNHEY and CDR2 is SVGAGI. V gave up 5 bases and J gave up 4 bases; unmatched junction bases: 8. CDR3 protein: CASSLLAGASYEQYF. In DNA form, the CDR3 reads TGTGCCAGCAGTCTTCTAGCGGGAGCATCTTACGAGCAGTACTTC.

The chain combines TRBV10-3 with TRBJ1-3; D remains unclear. CDR1 ENHRY and CDR2 SYGVKD come from the germline V gene. The CDR3 covers 14 residues. V was shortened by 9 bases and J by 0 bases, with 12 bases between the two germline ends. In nucleotides, the CDR3 is TGTGCCATGAAAACTGACTCCTCTGGAAACACCATATATTTT. It is translated as CAMKTDSSGNTIYF.

This clone was seen only a few times. The chain's CDR3 is CASSFLTSGITGELFF. DNA of the CDR3: TGTGCCAGCAGCTTCCTGACTAGCGGGATCACCGGGGAGCTGTTTTTT. The chain is built from TRBV11-2 and TRBJ2-2, with TRBD2 identical over 11 bases. Germline CDR1 reads SGHAT; CDR2 reads FQNNGV. V shed 3 bases, J shed 4 bases, and the junction held 4 bases outside the gene matches. The CDR3 loop spans 16 amino acids. Combining the CDR3 with reference TRBV11-2 and TRBJ2-2 gives the whole variable domain EAGVAQSPRYKIIEKRQSVAFWCNPISGHATLYWYQQILGQGPKLLIQFQNNGVVDDSQLPKDRFSAERLKGVDSTLKIQPAKLEDSAVYLCASSFLTSGITGELFFGEGSRLTVL.

The rearrangement links TRBV7-9 to TRBJ2-7; 11 nucleotides agree with TRBD1. The CDR3 has 14 residues. Germline CDR1 reads SEHNR; CDR2 reads FQNEAQ (reference sequence). The V segment lost 5 bases and the J segment 8 bases; nucleotides outside the gene matches: 8. Written as DNA, the CDR3 is TGTGCCAGCAGCCAGGACAGGGGGCGGTCCAAGCAGTACTTC. Encoded protein: CASSQDRGRSKQYF. The entire variable domain, with the rest obtained from reference TRBV7-9 and TRBJ2-7, is as follows: DTGVSQNPRHKITKRGQNVTFRCDPISEHNRLYWYRQTLGQGPEFLTYFQNEAQLEKSRLLSDRFSAERPKGSFSTLEIQRTEQGDSAMYLCASSQDRGRSKQYFGPGTRLTVT.

The V gene is TRBV28, the J gene TRBJ1-3; 10 bases agree with TRBD1. The CDR3 runs to 16 residues. Germline V gene lookup returns CDR1 MDHEN and CDR2 SYDVKM. With 5 bases clipped from V and 2 bases from J, the junction kept 6 bases outside the gene matches. CDR3 coding DNA: TGTGCCAGCAGTGGGACAGGGGAATTCACTGGAAACACCATATATTTT. This gives the protein CASSGTGEFTGNTIYF.

This chain joins TRBV5-1 and TRBJ2-2; no definite D call. CDR3 length: 13 amino acids. CDR1 and CDR2 (germline): SGHRS, YFSETQ. V was pared by 2 bases and J by 6 bases, with 8 bases between. CDR3 region: CASSFWGPGELFF. In nucleotides, the CDR3 is TGCGCCAGCAGCTTTTGGGGTCCCGGGGAGCTGTTTTTT.

J is TRBJ1-4 and V is TRBV11-3, with a possible D match to TRBD1 (5 bases). CDR3 length equals 11 residues. The V and J ends lost 5 bases and 10 bases respectively, with 8 bases between them. The V gene's germline CDR1 is SGHNT and CDR2 YENEEA. CDR3 loop: CASSGGGKLFF. The CDR3 coding sequence is TGTGCCAGCAGCGGGGGAGGAAAACTGTTTTTT.

The chain is built from TRBV11-2 and TRBJ2-5; the match to TRBD2 covers 14 bases. The germline V gene has CDR1 SGHAT and CDR2 FQNNGV. V was pared by 1 base and J by 5 bases, with 6 bases of the junction left unmatched. The CDR3 has 17 residues. CDR3 in DNA: TGTGCCAGCAGCTTAGCCGGGACTAGCGGGAGTCTGGAGACCCAGTACTTC. Amino acid sequence: CASSLAGTSGSLETQYF.

The chain is built from TRBV6-4 and TRBJ2-1, with D unclear. V was shortened by 2 bases and J by 8 bases, with 16 bases between the two germline ends. Per germline, CDR1 MRHNA and CDR2 SNTAGT. The CDR3 totals 15 residues. The chain's CDR3 is CASSDGFSWDDEQFF. The CDR3, as DNA: TGTGCCAGCAGTGACGGGTTCTCGTGGGATGATGAGCAGTTCTTC.

This rearrangement joins TRBV16 to TRBJ1-5; a weak D match, TRBD1 (6 bases). V was cut by 5 bases and J by 4 bases, with 12 bases left in between. The length of the CDR3 is 14 residues. The germline gives CDR1 KGHSY, CDR2 FQNENV. The CDR3 here is CASSENRVNQPQHF. The CDR3 coding sequence is TGTGCCAGCAGCGAAAACAGGGTTAATCAGCCCCAGCATTTT.

V usage is TRBV28 and J usage is TRBJ2-3; 9 positions agree with TRBD2. J was trimmed by 6 bases and V by 1 base; bases with no gene match: 20. The germline gives CDR1 MDHEN, CDR2 SYDVKM. The CDR3 contains 20 residues. Here the CDR3 reads CASSLLRFRRAGGPEDTQYF. As DNA, the CDR3 is TGTGCCAGCAGTTTATTGCGTTTCCGTAGAGCGGGAGGCCCAGAGGATACGCAGTATTTT.

This clone was found once. The chain is built from TRBV4-2 and TRBJ1-1, with no clear D. The ends were cut back, 1 base at V and 3 bases at J, with 9 bases in the middle. The germline V gene encodes CDR1 LGHNA and CDR2 YNFKEQ. The CDR3 runs 14 residues. The CDR3 DNA sequence: TGTGCCAGCAGCCAAGGTCCGGTAGACACTGAAGCTTTCTTT. It codes for CASSQGPVDTEAFF.

The chain couples TRBV28 to TRBJ2-7, with TRBD1 matching 8 bases. The germline gives CDR1 MDHEN, CDR2 SYDVKM. V lost 10 bases and J lost 3; bases outside the gene matches: 11. The CDR3 contains 14 residues. This CDR3 reads CATQSGGAGYEQYF. CDR3 DNA: TGTGCCACTCAATCAGGGGGCGCAGGCTACGAGCAGTACTTC.

The chain combines TRBV27 with TRBJ2-7; 8 bases line up with TRBD1. V lost 2 bases and J lost 2; bases outside the gene matches: 14. Germline V lookup: CDR1 MNHEY, CDR2 SMNVEV (reference sequence). The length of the CDR3 is 18 residues. CDR3 in DNA: TGTGCCAGCAGTTTACTCAGCCTGGGACAGGTCGGACCCTACGAGCAGTACTTC. Translation: CASSLLSLGQVGPYEQYF.